A single sample is the source of the 8 T cell receptor beta chains below, sequenced in a study of identical twins. Via MiXCR, TCRdb re-called the 5' RACE reads, giving one row per CDR3 protein. The profile shows 640,000 or so distinct CDR3 sequences, 5.5% to 6.5% of them singletons. Specimen: naive T cells sorted from blood. These receptors all stem from a man aged 18-30 years in good health.

Only a few counts were recorded for this clonotype. The rearrangement links TRBV5-1 to TRBJ2-5; 9 bases are a match to TRBD2. CDR1 and CDR2 from the germline V gene are SGHRS and YFSETQ. V trimming: 6 bases; J trimming: 5 bases; junction bases outside the gene matches: 20. The CDR3 length is 18 residues. CDR3 protein: CASTFKLAGVIGSETQYF. CDR3 bases: TGCGCCAGCACCTTCAAATTAGCGGGAGTAATCGGTAGTGAGACCCAGTACTTC. Together with reference TRBV5-1 and TRBJ2-5, the CDR3 gives the full variable domain: KAGVTQTPRYLIKTRGQQVTLSCSPISGHRSVSWYQQTPGQGLQFLFEYFSETQRNKGNFPGRFSGRQFSNSRSEMNVSTLELGDSALYLCASTFKLAGVIGSETQYFGPGTRLLVL.

Concerning this clonotype itself: A much larger clonotype is one base distant, so this may be a read error. The chain combines TRBV20-1 with TRBJ2-1, with D perhaps TRBD1 (5 bases). This CDR3 region has 14 residues. CDR1 is DFQATT and CDR2 is SNEGSKA in the germline V gene (reference sequence). The CDR3 loop reads CNARSGRQTNEQFF. For the CDR3, the DNA is TGCAATGCTAGGTCAGGGCGCCAAACCAATGAGCAGTTCTTC.

This clonotype was observed at least ten times. J is TRBJ2-3 and V is TRBV20-1, with 7 bases lining up with TRBD2. The CDR3 is 17 residues long. V shed 5 bases, J shed 3 bases, and the junction held 17 bases outside the gene matches. The germline V gene encodes CDR1 DFQATT and CDR2 SNEGSKA (reference sequence). CDR3 residues: CSAPITRGRAVTDTQYF. DNA for the CDR3: TGCAGTGCTCCTATCACCCGGGGGAGGGCTGTAACAGATACGCAGTATTTT.

This clonotype came up a few times. This rearrangement joins TRBV6-2 or TRBV6-3 to TRBJ2-1, with TRBD2 identical over 15 bases. The CDR3 is 19 amino acids. V gave up 7 bases and J gave up 2 bases; unmatched junction bases: 12. Germline CDR1 reads MNHEY; CDR2 reads SVGEGT. The chain's CDR3 is CASTLGLAGGWGTYNEQFF. In DNA, the CDR3 is TGTGCCAGCACCCTGGGACTAGCGGGAGGATGGGGGACCTACAATGAGCAGTTCTTC.

This clonotype has ten or more counts. The CDR3 loop reads CASRDGQTNEKLFF. The CDR3 DNA reads TGTGCCAGCAGGGATGGACAAACGAATGAAAAACTGTTTTTT. This sequence joins TRBV12-3 or TRBV12-4 and TRBJ1-4; the D gene is possibly TRBD1 (5 bases). V was cut by 6 bases and J by 5 bases, with 13 bases left in between. The CDR3 spans 14 residues.

This sequence joins TRBV20-1 and TRBJ2-5, with a tentative D call TRBD1 (6 bases). The CDR3 is made up of 13 amino acids. Germline lookup yields CDR1 DFQATT and CDR2 SNEGSKA (reference sequence). V was pared by 3 bases and J by 1 base, with 9 bases between. CDR3 loop: CSASTGTQETQYF. The DNA for the CDR3 is TGCAGTGCTAGTACAGGGACCCAAGAGACCCAGTACTTC.

This clonotype was seen many times. The rearrangement links TRBV5-1 to TRBJ2-1; TRBD2 agrees at 16 bases. Germline CDR1 and CDR2: SGHRS and YFSETQ. The V gene end was trimmed by 4 bases and the J gene end by 8 bases; junction bases not matched to a gene: 3. The CDR3 loop spans 15 amino acids. The CDR3 here is CASSHGTSGGDEQFF. The CDR3 DNA reads TGCGCCAGCAGCCACGGGACTAGCGGGGGGGATGAGCAGTTCTTC.

This clonotype has a count of ten or more. The rearrangement links TRBV5-1 to TRBJ2-1; 10 bases fit TRBD2. CDR1 is SGHRS and CDR2 is YFSETQ in the germline V gene. V was pared by 8 bases and J by 4 bases, with 6 bases of the junction left unmatched. This CDR3 is 14 amino acids long. CDR3 bases: TGCGCCAGACGACTAGCGGGCCATTACAATGAGCAGTTCTTC. Protein: CARRLAGHYNEQFF.